This T cell receptor beta chain was obtained from a study of blood T cells in healthy people across ages. Study overall: Template switching caught about one barcoded beta molecule for each two T cells.

Findings of the study overall: Not knowing donor CMV status may have confounded expanded clonotype changes.

In regard to this clonotype: Its matching antigen is unknown.

The authors ran a second PCR of 7 to 11 cycles using a sample-barcoded 5' primer and a J-beta primer mix. A single record per CDR3 protein comes from TCRdb applying MiXCR to the 5' RACE reads. The sample consists of about 1.1 million distinct CDR3 sequences, roughly two fifths of them appearing once. From germline, CDR1 is SGHRS and CDR2 YFSETQ. The CDR3 contains 13 residues. Trimming left V 4 bases short and J 4 bases short, with 11 bases between. The rearrangement uses TRBV5-1 and TRBJ1-2; D remains unclear. Specimen: blood. This clonotype was obtained from a man between 18 and 35 years old in good health. This CDR3 is CASSQQESYGYTF. CDR3 nucleotides: TGCGCCAGCAGCCAACAAGAATCCTATGGCTACACCTTC.